This is a list of T cell receptor beta chains from one sample in a study of vaccination and CD4 T cells after COVID-19. TCRdb re-analysed the PCR reads in MiXCR, keeping a single row per CDR3 protein. Of some 9,300 distinct CDR3 sequences detected, about 23% appear once; the ten largest clones hold roughly 24%. The antigens these receptors bind are not known. Here the sequenced sample was CD4+ T cells from blood, cultured in vitro, taken before SARS-CoV-2 vaccination. Every receptor here comes from a human donor who received a COVID-19 vaccine. Each CDR3 is given with its conserved first and last residue. Fields, in order: V gene, J gene, D gene, clone size, CDR3 DNA, CDR3 protein. The D gene is left open where the match is weak. The size field is filled for only some rows; it gives once, few, many or a size class.

V: TRBV20-1; J: TRBJ1-2; D: .; size: .; DNA: TGCAGTGCCCTGGGGGGGGACGCTAACTATGGCTACACCTTC; CDR3: CSALGGDANYGYTF
V: TRBV4-2; J: TRBJ2-4; D: TRBD2; size: .; DNA: TGTGCCAGCAGCCAAGAAACTAGCGGGGGTGTCAAAAACATTCAGTACTTC; CDR3: CASSQETSGGVKNIQYF
V: TRBV19; J: TRBJ2-5; D: TRBD1; size: .; DNA: TGTGCCAGTAGTCAGGACAGGGGACAAGAGACCCAGTACTTC; CDR3: CASSQDRGQETQYF
V: TRBV7-2; J: TRBJ2-5; D: TRBD1; size: .; DNA: TGTGCCAGCAGCTCGACCGGGACAGGCCAAGAGACCCAGTACTTC; CDR3: CASSSTGTGQETQYF
V: TRBV6-5; J: TRBJ1-4; D: .; size: large; DNA: TGTGCCAGCAGTTATGGGGCGGGGAGTTCAGGTAATGAAAAACTGTTTTTT; CDR3: CASSYGAGSSGNEKLFF
V: TRBV19; J: TRBJ1-5; D: .; size: .; DNA: TGTGCCAGTAGTATTGTGGGGAACAGGCAGCCCCAGCATTTT; CDR3: CASSIVGNRQPQHF
V: TRBV19; J: TRBJ1-2; D: .; size: few; DNA: TGTGCCAGTAAAGTGGGCAGGGGCGAGGACCGACTTGGCTACACCTTC; CDR3: CASKVGRGEDRLGYTF
V: TRBV6-1; J: TRBJ2-4; D: TRBD1; size: few; DNA: TGTGCCAGCAGTGGGACAGGGAATTGGGAAAACATTCAGTACTTC; CDR3: CASSGTGNWENIQYF
V: TRBV6-1; J: TRBJ1-2; D: TRBD1; size: few; DNA: TGTGCCAGCAGCCGTACAGGGGGCTATGGCTACACCTTC; CDR3: CASSRTGGYGYTF
V: TRBV30; J: TRBJ1-2; D: TRBD1; size: few; DNA: TGTGCCTGGAGTGGGACAGGGGGCTATGGCTACACCTTC; CDR3: CAWSGTGGYGYTF
V: TRBV18; J: TRBJ2-7; D: .; size: .; DNA: TGTGCCAGCTCACCAATGACGGAAAAGTACTTC; CDR3: CASSPMTEKYF
V: TRBV5-4; J: TRBJ1-2; D: TRBD1; size: few; DNA: TGTGCCAGCAGCGCCTCGGCACAGGGGGGCCTCTATGGCTACACCTTC; CDR3: CASSASAQGGLYGYTF
V: TRBV30; J: TRBJ1-6; D: .; size: few; DNA: TGTGCCTGGAGTGTCACAGAAAATTCACCCCTCCACTTT; CDR3: CAWSVTENSPLHF
V: TRBV20-1; J: TRBJ2-7; D: .; size: .; DNA: TGCAGTGCCCGGACGACAGCCTACTCCTACGAGCAGTACTTC; CDR3: CSARTTAYSYEQYF
V: TRBV5-1; J: TRBJ2-3; D: .; size: .; DNA: TGCGCCAGCAGCTTGGTAAGGAGCACAGATACGCAGTATTTT; CDR3: CASSLVRSTDTQYF
V: TRBV5-1; J: TRBJ1-2; D: .; size: .; DNA: TGCGCCAGCAGCTCCGCTGACAGCGTGGGTGGCTACACCTTC; CDR3: CASSSADSVGGYTF
V: TRBV19; J: TRBJ1-1; D: TRBD1; size: .; DNA: TGTGCCAGTAGAACAGGGGAGGGAGCTTTCTTT; CDR3: CASRTGEGAFF
V: TRBV2; J: TRBJ2-3; D: TRBD2; size: .; DNA: TGTGCCAGCCGAAAGACTAGCGGGCGAAGTACAGATACGCAGTATTTT; CDR3: CASRKTSGRSTDTQYF
V: TRBV27; J: TRBJ2-3; D: .; size: few; DNA: TGTGCCAGCAGGTTAGCGGCTAGCACAGATACGCAGTATTTT; CDR3: CASRLAASTDTQYF
V: TRBV5-1; J: TRBJ1-1; D: .; size: few; DNA: TGCGCCAGCAGCCTTAGACAGGAACGCACTGAAGCTTTCTTT; CDR3: CASSLRQERTEAFF
V: TRBV14; J: TRBJ2-7; D: .; size: .; DNA: TGTGCCACCGAGGGGGGACGATCCTACGAGCAGTACTTC; CDR3: CATEGGRSYEQYF
V: TRBV30; J: TRBJ1-6; D: .; size: medium-sized; DNA: TGTGCCTGGAGTGTAAACAGGGATACTTCACCCCTCCACTTT; CDR3: CAWSVNRDTSPLHF
V: TRBV5-1; J: TRBJ2-5; D: .; size: .; DNA: TGCGCCAGCAGTTCTTACTTTCAAGAGACCCAGTACTTC; CDR3: CASSSYFQETQYF